These T cell receptor beta chains were read from a single sample in a study of CD8 T cells in ankylosing spondylitis. One entry per CDR3 protein, called by TCRdb with MiXCR from the 5' RACE reads. Of around 490,000 distinct CDR3 sequences listed, under 5.5% are singletons. Sample: blood, either unsorted or a sorted T cell fraction (not recorded which). Every receptor here comes from a male donor with ankylosing spondylitis. CDR3s include the opening cysteine and the closing phenylalanine or tryptophan. A D gene is named only where the DNA matches it firmly. Some rows mark clone size as missing; the rest say once, few, many or name a class of expanded clone.

d_call	clone_size	j_call	v_call	cdr3_aa
.	many	TRBJ1-2	TRBV4-3	CASSQRSRYYGYTF
.	few	TRBJ2-3	TRBV11-2	CASSLAFRGLDTQYF
.	.	TRBJ2-7	TRBV3-1	CASSTGHSYEQYF
TRBD1	many	TRBJ2-1	TRBV5-1	CASSIGQVTYNEQFF
TRBD1	few	TRBJ2-2	TRBV20-1	CCARVRDRVGTGELFF
.	many	TRBJ1-5	TRBV6-1	CASSQGGFSNQPQHF
.	many	TRBJ2-7	TRBV20-1	CSARDVKTAYEQYF
TRBD1	many	TRBJ2-5	TRBV5-1	CASGTAETQYF
.	many	TRBJ1-1	TRBV4-3	CASRYETGTEAFF
TRBD1	few	TRBJ1-1	TRBV7-2	CASSLAAGTGVRTEAFF
.	many	TRBJ2-7	TRBV6-2/TRBV6-3	CASSRRTFFSYEQYF
TRBD1	many	TRBJ1-1	TRBV11-1	CASSAAGRRTGDTEAFF
.	many	TRBJ2-3	TRBV20-1	CSAKSVPDTQYF
TRBD1	.	TRBJ2-2	TRBV4-3	CASSQEIAGGNTGELFF
.	many	TRBJ1-2	TRBV4-2	CASSRGRTENYGYTF
TRBD2	few	TRBJ2-5	TRBV6-2/TRBV6-3	CASSYPGLAGVTQETQYF
TRBD2	many	TRBJ2-3	TRBV7-8	CASSPGTSGPDTQYF
.	few	TRBJ1-2	TRBV4-1	CASSYRENHGYTF
.	few	TRBJ2-5	TRBV25-1	CASSESRLTGSQYF
.	.	TRBJ2-1	TRBV3-1	CASSQDPSAEQFF
.	many	TRBJ2-7	TRBV29-1	CSVVWARLGYEQYF
.	many	TRBJ1-1	TRBV6-1	CASRSRMNTEAFF
.	.	TRBJ2-7	TRBV24-1	CATSDGREPSYEQYF
TRBD1	.	TRBJ2-5	TRBV5-1	CASSLALPGQGESQYF
.	many	TRBJ1-2	TRBV4-3	CASSQDERGTDSFYGYTF
.	many	TRBJ1-3	TRBV7-2	CASSSPAGGSSGNTIYF
TRBD1	.	TRBJ2-7	TRBV7-2	CASSQLGGQGDYEQYF
.	many	TRBJ2-5	TRBV7-2	CASSLGPGMGETQYF
TRBD1	many	TRBJ1-1	TRBV7-2	CASSLDRGYTEAFF
.	many	TRBJ2-2	TRBV6-4	CASSALPPGTDAVTGELFF
.	many	TRBJ1-4	TRBV7-2	CASSLRRGANEKLFF
.	many	TRBJ1-5	TRBV20-1	CSARDQRQPQHF
.	many	TRBJ2-7	TRBV4-2	CASSQTESGYYEQYF
.	many	TRBJ2-3	TRBV10-2	CASSESFHGTDTQYF
.	many	TRBJ1-4	TRBV27	CASKRGATNEKLFF
.	many	TRBJ1-2	TRBV9	CASSVPGGGYTF
TRBD2	.	TRBJ2-3	TRBV4-3	CASSQEREREGSNTQYF
.	.	TRBJ2-1	TRBV27	CASRAAYNEQFF
.	.	TRBJ2-3	TRBV11-1	CASSLGPEGYTQYF
TRBD1	many	TRBJ1-6	TRBV28	CASSPPTGKYNSPLHF
TRBD1	many	TRBJ2-2	TRBV28	CASSFQGTGNTGELFF
.	many	TRBJ2-3	TRBV5-1	CASSLDPPGNTQYF
TRBD1	many	TRBJ2-3	TRBV4-2	CASSQEGGGQGPLSTDTQYF
TRBD1	many	TRBJ1-1	TRBV28	CASINEGAQAFF
TRBD1	.	TRBJ1-4	TRBV7-9	CASSGRTGGFEKLFF
.	many	TRBJ1-1	TRBV20-1	CSVTTAQNTEAFF
.	many	TRBJ1-2	TRBV20-1	CSARASFRDGFGYTF
.	many	TRBJ1-5	TRBV20-1	CSARGDYNQPQHF
TRBD2	many	TRBJ2-7	TRBV6-1	CASSEFWTSVF
.	many	TRBJ1-5	TRBV18	CASSPGINQPQHF
TRBD1	many	TRBJ1-2	TRBV10-3	CATLRGDRQRRGYTF
TRBD2	many	TRBJ2-3	TRBV20-1	CSARDRRGGDTQYF
TRBD1	.	TRBJ1-5	TRBV5-1	CASRVGQGQPQHF
.	many	TRBJ2-4	TRBV6-5	CASSYLPGENIQYF